The 31 T cell receptor beta chains below all came from one sample that was sequenced in a study of blood T cell repertoires in COVID-19. The method was immunoSEQ multiplex PCR; TCRdb's version includes in-frame clones alone and lacks a portion of them. The sample contains 100,000 or so clones, approximately 92% of which appear only once. The sample consisted of peripheral blood. These receptors all stem from a man aged 50-60 years with active COVID-19.

The chain has TRBV3-1 (or the pseudogene TRBV3-2) and TRBJ2-6, with D unclear. This CDR3 has 14 amino acids. Trimming shortened V by 4 bases and J by 2 bases, and 6 bases separated the two germline ends. The germline gives CDR1 LGHDT, CDR2 YNNKEL (reference sequence). In DNA form, the CDR3 reads TGTGCCAGCAGCCCCACTCCTGGGGCCAACGTCCTGACTTTC. Its translation: CASSPTPGANVLTF.

The chain carries TRBV27 and TRBJ2-2; TRBD1 is a possible D gene (5 bases). Trimming stripped 5 bases from V and 1 base from J, with 8 bases between. CDR3 length: 14 amino acids. Per germline, CDR1 MNHEY and CDR2 SMNVEV (reference sequence). This CDR3 is CASSITGNTGELFF. CDR3 coding DNA: TGTGCCAGCAGTATTACAGGGAACACCGGGGAGCTGTTTTTT.

The chain joins TRBV5-6 to TRBJ2-2; possibly TRBD1 for D (6 bases). CDR1 is SGHDT, CDR2 YYEEEE, per germline. The CDR3 has 16 residues. Trimming stripped 4 bases from V and 2 bases from J, with 15 bases between. The CDR3, as DNA: TGTGCCAGCAGCGTACTACAGGGATTCAACACCGGGGAGCTGTTTTTT. Translating it yields CASSVLQGFNTGELFF.

The chain joins TRBV2 to TRBJ2-2, with TRBD1 identical over 8 bases. The V gene end was trimmed by 8 bases and the J gene end by 8 bases; junction bases not matched to a gene: 10. The V gene's germline CDR1 is SNHLY and CDR2 FYNNEI. This CDR3 region has 14 residues. The CDR3 region is CASARDRLAGELFF. DNA of the CDR3: TGTGCCAGCGCGAGGGACAGGTTAGCTGGGGAGCTGTTTTTT.

This clone was seen only once. The rearrangement joins TRBV20-1 to TRBJ2-3; 11 nucleotides match TRBD2. Looked up from germline, CDR1 is DFQATT and CDR2 is SNEGSKA (reference sequence). The junction had 1 base not matched to a gene; V was cut back by 3 bases and J by 5 bases. The CDR3 has 13 amino acids. The CDR3 DNA reads as TGCAGTGCTAGTCTAGCGGGAGGAGATACGCAGTATTTT. This gives the protein CSASLAGGDTQYF.

This clone was detected once. The V call is TRBV3-1 (or the pseudogene TRBV3-2), the J call TRBJ2-5, with TRBD2 matching 7 bases. V shed 2 bases, J shed 4 bases, and the junction held 10 bases outside the gene matches. The CDR3 is made up of 16 amino acids. Germline V CDR1 and CDR2: LGHDT, YNNKEL (reference sequence). CDR3 sequence: CASSQLPSGLGETQYF. Here the CDR3 DNA reads TGTGCCAGCAGCCAACTCCCTAGCGGATTGGGAGAGACCCAGTACTTC.

The chain is built from TRBV14 and TRBJ2-7, with D perhaps TRBD2 (5 bases). V dropped 4 bases and J dropped 7 bases, with 20 bases sitting between them. CDR3 length: 15 amino acids. Germline V gene data show CDR1 as SGHDN and CDR2 as FVKESK. The CDR3: CASSPPNPGNKEQYF. The DNA for the CDR3 is TGTGCCAGCAGCCCACCGAACCCCGGGAACAAGGAGCAGTACTTC.

V is TRBV4-1 and J is TRBJ2-1; perhaps TRBD2 as D (5 bases). V lost 2 bases, J lost 9 bases, and 11 bases lay in between. The CDR3 has 13 amino acids. The germline V gene encodes CDR1 MGHRA and CDR2 YSYEKL. CDR3 residues: CASSQPLSGEQFF. CDR3 DNA: TGCGCCAGCAGCCAACCTCTGAGCGGTGAGCAGTTCTTC.

This sequence joins TRBV5-4 and TRBJ2-5, with a tentative D call TRBD2 (6 bases). Germline CDR1 and CDR2: SGHNT and YYREEE (reference sequence). The CDR3 runs 15 residues. The germline V and J ends were trimmed by 5 bases and 5 bases, with 19 bases remaining between them. CDR3 coding DNA: TGTGCCAGCAGGGTGGAGGGTTCTCGTTTGGAGACCCAGTACTTC. Translated, it gives CASRVEGSRLETQYF.

The V and J genes are TRBV18 and TRBJ1-6, with 12 bases identical to TRBD1. V trimming: 2 bases; J trimming: 10 bases; junction bases outside the gene matches: 6. Germline V gene data show CDR1 as KGHSH and CDR2 as LQKENI. This CDR3 contains 16 residues. CDR3 loop: CASSPSLGQGASPLHF. CDR3 coding DNA: TGTGCCAGCTCACCAAGTTTGGGACAGGGGGCATCACCCCTCCACTTT.

The V gene is TRBV7-2, the J gene TRBJ2-5; D is uncertain. The V and J ends lost 2 bases and 5 bases respectively, with 9 bases between them. CDR3 length: 13 residues. Per the germline V gene, CDR1 is SGHTA and CDR2 is FQGNSA. For the CDR3, the DNA is TGTGCCAGCAGCTTAAGTAGATTGGAGACCCAGTACTTC. Encoded protein: CASSLSRLETQYF.

The chain recombines TRBV19 with TRBJ2-1, with D possibly matching TRBD2 (5 bases). V was clipped by 8 bases and J by 4 bases, with 9 bases between them. The CDR3 covers 12 residues. CDR1 is LNHDA and CDR2 is SQIVND in the germline V gene (reference sequence). Written as DNA, the CDR3 is TGTGCCAGTGCGCCGGGGTACAATGAGCAGTTCTTC. Its translation: CASAPGYNEQFF.

The chain carries TRBV10-3 and TRBJ2-3, with 12 bases that match TRBD2. The CDR3 runs to 14 residues. Per germline, CDR1 ENHRY and CDR2 SYGVKD. V shed 6 bases and J 3 bases; nucleotides not matched to a gene: 1. CDR3 in amino acids: CAIRGTSGTDTQYF. CDR3 DNA sequence: TGTGCCATCAGAGGGACTAGCGGGACAGATACGCAGTATTTT.

The genes are TRBV27 and TRBJ1-2, with D tentatively TRBD1 (5 bases). CDR1 MNHEY and CDR2 SMNVEV come from the germline V gene (reference sequence). Trimming cost V 0 bases and J 6 bases, with 14 bases left between them. This CDR3 is 15 amino acids long. The CDR3, as DNA: TGTGCCAGCAGTTTATCCTCCGAGCGGGGGAATGGCTACACCTTC. It specifies CASSLSSERGNGYTF.

The chain couples TRBV28 to TRBJ2-7; 9 bases line up with TRBD1. V trimming: 7 bases; J trimming: 9 bases; junction bases outside the gene matches: 10. CDR1 and CDR2 (germline): MDHEN, SYDVKM. CDR3 length: 13 residues. Written as DNA, the CDR3 is TGTGCCAGCAACCGGGACAGGGATTTATGGCAGTACTTC. It is translated as CASNRDRDLWQYF. The variable domain in full, completed from reference TRBV28 and TRBJ2-7, reads DVKVTQSSRYLVKRTGEKVFLECVQDMDHENMFWYRQDPGLGLRLIYFSYDVKMKEKGDIPEGYSVSREKKERFSLILESASTNQTSMYLCASNRDRDLWQYFGPGTRLTVT.

This clone has a handful of counts. The J gene is TRBJ1-6, the V gene TRBV18; no reliable D call. Trimming took off 6 bases at V and 8 bases at J, with 17 bases between the two ends. The CDR3 runs to 15 residues. Germline lookup yields CDR1 KGHSH and CDR2 LQKENI. The DNA of the CDR3 is TGTGCCAGCTCCCGGGAAAGGGATTCCGATTCACCCCTCCACTTT. As protein: CASSRERDSDSPLHF.

The chain combines TRBV6-1 with TRBJ2-1, with D possibly matching TRBD2 (6 bases). The germline V and J ends were trimmed by 3 bases and 2 bases, with 11 bases remaining between them. CDR1 and CDR2 from the germline V gene are MNHNS and SASEGT. This CDR3 spans 15 amino acids. The CDR3 nucleotides read TGTGCCAGCAGTGATGCCGGGACTCCCTACAATGAGCAGTTCTTC. This encodes CASSDAGTPYNEQFF.

CDR3 sequence: CASRGDRDYEQYF. CDR3 sequence (DNA): TGTGCCAGCAGAGGGGATAGGGACTACGAGCAGTACTTC. The J gene is TRBJ2-7, the V gene TRBV2, with a possible D match to TRBD1 (5 bases). Germline values: CDR1 SNHLY, CDR2 FYNNEI. The CDR3 loop spans 13 amino acids. V lost 6 bases and J lost 3, with 12 bases in between.

DNA for the CDR3: TGTGCCTGGAATAGCGGGAGAGGAAGCCGCATTCAGTACTTC. It yields the protein CAWNSGRGSRIQYF. The rearrangement uses TRBV30 and TRBJ2-4; 9 bases map to TRBD2. The CDR3 sequence is 14 residues long. Losses at the gene ends were 4 bases for V and 9 bases for J; bases not matched to a gene: 10. Germline values: CDR1 GTSNPN, CDR2 SVGIG (reference sequence).

The chain combines TRBV5-1 with TRBJ1-5; D is undetermined. Germline V gene data show CDR1 as SGHRS and CDR2 as YFSETQ. The CDR3 is made up of 15 amino acids. The V and J ends lost 4 bases and 2 bases respectively, with 13 bases between them. The CDR3 bases are TGCGCCAGCAGCCCGGAGGTCGGGGGCAATCAGCCCCAGCATTTT. Translated: CASSPEVGGNQPQHF. Full variable domain (missing parts from reference TRBV5-1 and TRBJ1-5): KAGVTQTPRYLIKTRGQQVTLSCSPISGHRSVSWYQQTPGQGLQFLFEYFSETQRNKGNFPGRFSGRQFSNSRSEMNVSTLELGDSALYLCASSPEVGGNQPQHFGDGTRLSIL.

The chain uses TRBV2 and TRBJ1-6, with 8 bases matching TRBD1. Germline assignment: CDR1 SNHLY and CDR2 FYNNEI. The CDR3 totals 13 residues. The V gene end was trimmed by 8 bases and the J gene end by 7 bases; junction bases not matched to a gene: 4. Here the CDR3 DNA reads TGTGCCAGCCGGGACAGGAAAAATTCACCCCTCCACTTT. Its translation is CASRDRKNSPLHF.

The chain employs TRBV7-2 and TRBJ1-6; tentative D call: TRBD1 (5 bases). Germline V gene lookup returns CDR1 SGHTA and CDR2 FQGNSA. This CDR3 contains 16 residues. Trimming shortened V by 0 bases and J by 10 bases, and 16 bases separated the two germline ends. The CDR3 DNA sequence: TGTGCCAGCAGCTTAGCTGGCGCGGGGGGAGGCTCACCCCTCCACTTT. Protein product: CASSLAGAGGGSPLHF.

The chain couples TRBV7-9 to TRBJ2-5; a possible D gene is TRBD1 (5 bases). The germline V gene encodes CDR1 SEHNR and CDR2 FQNEAQ (reference sequence). CDR3 length: 14 amino acids. The V and J ends lost 0 bases and 7 bases respectively, with 12 bases between them. The CDR3 protein is CASSLAGAKGTQYF. The CDR3 DNA sequence: TGTGCCAGCAGCTTAGCAGGGGCCAAGGGGACCCAGTACTTC.

This chain uses TRBV5-1 with TRBJ2-1; D gene unclear. The CDR3 runs 13 residues. Trimming removed 4 bases at V and 10 bases at J, with 15 bases between. The germline V gene has CDR1 SGHRS and CDR2 YFSETQ. CDR3 protein: CASSPPGGVEQFF. The CDR3 coding sequence is TGCGCCAGCAGCCCCCCTGGTGGAGTGGAGCAGTTCTTC.

The V call is TRBV10-1, the J call TRBJ1-2, with a weak D call TRBD1 (6 bases). CDR3 length: 13 residues. Germline loops: CDR1 WNHNN, CDR2 SYGVQD (reference sequence). V shed 0 bases and J shed 8 bases, with 10 bases lying between them. Here the CDR3 reads CASSESRGWGYTF. The CDR3 nucleotides are TGCGCCAGCAGTGAGTCCAGGGGTTGGGGCTACACCTTC.

This rearrangement joins TRBV19 to TRBJ1-4; D is ambiguous. The germline gives CDR1 LNHDA, CDR2 SQIVND (reference sequence). V was trimmed by 1 base and J by 7 bases, leaving 7 bases between them. This CDR3 is 13 amino acids long. The CDR3 loop is CASSIGRVEKLFF. CDR3 sequence (DNA): TGTGCCAGTAGTATAGGCCGGGTTGAAAAACTGTTTTTT.

The genes are TRBV29-1 and TRBJ2-7; tentative D call: TRBD2 (5 bases). The CDR3 length is 14 residues. Trimming cost V 4 bases and J 0 bases, with 13 bases left between them. CDR1 and CDR2 (germline): SQVTM, ANQGSEA. The CDR3 nucleotides read TGCAGCGTTGCCCCACGGGCGGGCTCCTACGAGCAGTACTTC. Protein: CSVAPRAGSYEQYF.

CDR3 amino acids: CASSERRTGTGELFF. CDR3 bases: TGTGCCAGCAGTGAAAGACGAACGGGGACCGGGGAGCTGTTTTTT. This sequence joins TRBV6-1 and TRBJ2-2; a possible D gene is TRBD2 (5 bases). Germline CDR1 MNHNS, CDR2 SASEGT. CDR3 length equals 15 residues. Trimming removed 2 bases from V and 5 bases from J, with 12 bases in between.

The chain links TRBV9 to TRBJ2-5; D uncertain. This CDR3 comprises 14 residues. Germline-derived CDR1 and CDR2 are SGDLS and YYNGEE. V lost 0 bases and J 2 bases, leaving 8 bases between the germline ends. CDR3: CASSVDGRQETQYF. Written as DNA, the CDR3 is TGTGCCAGCAGCGTAGACGGTCGACAAGAGACCCAGTACTTC. The full variable domain, completed using reference TRBV9 and TRBJ2-5, is DSGVTQTPKHLITATGQRVTLRCSPRSGDLSVYWYQQSLDQGLQFLIQYYNGEERAKGNILERFSAQQFPDLHSELNLSSLELGDSALYFCASSVDGRQETQYFGPGTRLLVL.

This chain links TRBV19 with TRBJ1-2, with D hard to call. Looked up from germline, CDR1 is LNHDA and CDR2 is SQIVND (reference sequence). CDR3 length equals 12 residues. Trimming removed 10 bases from V and 6 bases from J, with 15 bases in between. The CDR3 loop is CATRSQTDGYTF. The CDR3 DNA is TGTGCCACTAGGTCCCAAACGGATGGCTACACCTTC.

The table lists this clone with a count of one. The chain is built from TRBV5-1 and TRBJ2-2; D possibly corresponds to TRBD1 (5 bases). Germline V CDR1 and CDR2: SGHRS, YFSETQ. V was shortened by 0 bases and J by 0 bases, with 15 bases between the two germline ends. The CDR3 covers 18 residues. CDR3 nucleotide sequence: TGCGCCAGCAGCTTGGGACAGATCTATGCCTCGAACACCGGGGAGCTGTTTTTT. Protein product: CASSLGQIYASNTGELFF.